The 12 T cell receptor beta chains below all came from one sample that was sequenced in a study of cytomegalovirus exposure and HLA in healthy donors. The PCR ran on 60 Vbeta and 13 Jbeta primers. The method was immunoSEQ multiplex PCR; TCRdb's version includes in-frame clones alone and lacks a portion of them. The clone table shows under 250,000 clones, with the ten largest holding around 1.1%. What was sequenced was PBMCs. The origin of the receptors is a girl aged 2 to 10 in good health and CMV-seropositive.

J is TRBJ2-7 and V is TRBV5-1, with 8 nucleotides matching TRBD1. This CDR3 region has 14 residues. V lost 4 bases to trimming and J lost 3 bases; unmatched junction nucleotides: 6. Germline V gives CDR1 SGHRS, CDR2 YFSETQ. The CDR3: CASSMDRADYEQYF. DNA for the CDR3: TGCGCCAGCAGCATGGACAGGGCAGACTACGAGCAGTACTTC.

The V and J genes are TRBV28 and TRBJ1-3; D is perhaps TRBD1 (6 bases). CDR3 length: 16 amino acids. CDR1 and CDR2 from the germline V gene are MDHEN and SYDVKM. The ends were cut back, 4 bases at V and 2 bases at J, with 15 bases in the middle. CDR3 loop: CASSSSGQPAGNTIYF. The CDR3 coding sequence is TGTGCCAGCAGTTCCTCCGGACAGCCCGCTGGAAACACCATATATTTT.

The chain has TRBV28 and TRBJ1-5; 7 nucleotides align to TRBD1. From germline, CDR1 is MDHEN and CDR2 SYDVKM. This CDR3 contains 14 residues. V shed 3 bases and J 7 bases; nucleotides not matched to a gene: 6. CDR3 nucleotide sequence: TGTGCCAGCAGTTTTGAGACAGGGTTCCAGCCCCAGCATTTT. Translated, it gives CASSFETGFQPQHF.

The genes are TRBV5-4 and TRBJ2-5; TRBD1 matches at 9 bases. With V trimmed by 6 bases and J by 5 bases, 8 bases remained unmatched. This CDR3 contains 14 residues. Germline CDR1 SGHNT, CDR2 YYREEE (reference sequence). Here the CDR3 DNA reads TGTGCCAGCAAGGGGACAGGGCTTACGGAGACCCAGTACTTC. Residues: CASKGTGLTETQYF.

V gene TRBV18 combines with J gene TRBJ1-5, with no clear D. The CDR3 sequence is 13 residues long. V was cut by 6 bases and J by 3 bases, with 9 bases left in between. Germline V gene lookup returns CDR1 KGHSH and CDR2 LQKENI. This CDR3 reads CASSPGFNQPQHF. The CDR3 DNA sequence: TGTGCCAGCTCCCCGGGGTTCAATCAGCCCCAGCATTTT.

The CDR3 loop reads CASSRGGGRVDTQYF. For the CDR3, the DNA is TGTGCCAGCAGCCGCGGCGGGGGGCGGGTAGATACGCAGTATTTT. This chain links TRBV11-3 with TRBJ2-3; 8 nucleotides align to TRBD2. V lost 5 bases and J lost 5; bases outside the gene matches: 9. Germline CDR1 SGHNT, CDR2 YENEEA. The CDR3 extends over 15 amino acids.

This rearrangement joins TRBV28 to TRBJ1-2; a possible D gene is TRBD1 (6 bases). V lost 5 bases to trimming and J lost 5 bases, with 18 bases between them. From germline, CDR1 is MDHEN and CDR2 SYDVKM. The CDR3 is 15 amino acids. The CDR3 spells CASSHQQGSVYGYTF. CDR3 nucleotides: TGTGCCAGCAGTCATCAACAGGGTTCCGTGTATGGCTACACCTTC.

J is TRBJ2-2 and V is TRBV25-1, with D possibly being TRBD2 (5 bases). The CDR3 covers 17 residues. CDR1 and CDR2 (germline): MGHDK, SYGVNS. Trimming removed 3 bases at V and 0 bases at J, with 14 bases between. CDR3 loop: CASSDLGADSNTGELFF. The CDR3 bases are TGTGCCAGCAGTGACTTGGGAGCGGACTCGAACACCGGGGAGCTGTTTTTT.

The chain uses TRBV11-3 and TRBJ2-7, with 10 bases lining up with TRBD2. The V segment lost 4 bases and the J segment 0 bases; nucleotides outside the gene matches: 0. Germline assignment: CDR1 SGHNT and CDR2 YENEEA. This CDR3 has 14 amino acids. CDR3 loop: CASSWTSGSYEQYF. The CDR3 bases are TGTGCCAGCAGCTGGACTAGCGGCTCCTACGAGCAGTACTTC.

This rearrangement joins TRBV29-1 to TRBJ2-7; maybe TRBD1 (7 bases). The germline V gene has CDR1 SQVTM and CDR2 ANQGSEA. Trimming cost V 6 bases and J 3 bases, with 15 bases left between them. CDR3 length: 13 residues. CDR3 sequence: CSVEGQLNYEQYF. In nucleotides, the CDR3 is TGCAGCGTGGAGGGACAGTTGAACTACGAGCAGTACTTC.

The chain's CDR3 is CASSYGQPNQPQHF. CDR3 DNA: TGTGCCAGCAGTTACGGACAGCCGAATCAGCCCCAGCATTTT. The chain is built from TRBV6-6 and TRBJ1-5; TRBD1 might be the D (6 bases). Trimming pared 2 bases from V and 4 bases from J, leaving 9 bases between. The CDR3 has 14 residues. The germline V gene has CDR1 MNHNY and CDR2 SVGAGI (reference sequence).

J is TRBJ1-2 and V is TRBV9, with 7 nucleotides matching TRBD1. This CDR3 has 13 residues. The germline gives CDR1 SGDLS, CDR2 YYNGEE. The J segment lost 8 bases and the V segment lost 0 bases, leaving 4 bases of the junction unmatched. This CDR3 is CASSVGGGMGYTF. CDR3 DNA sequence: TGTGCCAGCAGCGTAGGAGGGGGCATGGGCTACACCTTC.